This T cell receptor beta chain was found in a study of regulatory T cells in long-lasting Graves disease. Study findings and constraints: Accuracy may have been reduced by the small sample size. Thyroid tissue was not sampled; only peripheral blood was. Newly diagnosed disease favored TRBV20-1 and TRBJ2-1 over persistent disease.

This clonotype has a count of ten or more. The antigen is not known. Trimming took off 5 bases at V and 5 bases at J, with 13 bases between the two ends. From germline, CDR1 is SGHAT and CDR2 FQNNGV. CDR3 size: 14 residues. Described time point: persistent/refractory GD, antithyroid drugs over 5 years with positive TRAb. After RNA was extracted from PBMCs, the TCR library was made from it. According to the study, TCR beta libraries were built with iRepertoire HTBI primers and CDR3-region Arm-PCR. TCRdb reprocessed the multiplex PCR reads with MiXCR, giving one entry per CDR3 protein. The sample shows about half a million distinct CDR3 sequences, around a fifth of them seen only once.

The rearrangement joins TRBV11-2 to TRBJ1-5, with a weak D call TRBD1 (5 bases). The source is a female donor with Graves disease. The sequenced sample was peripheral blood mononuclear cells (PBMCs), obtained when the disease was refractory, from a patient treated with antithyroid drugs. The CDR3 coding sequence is TGTGCCAGCAGCCCCCACCCGACAGATCAGCCCCAGCATTTT. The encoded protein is CASSPHPTDQPQHF.